This section outlines one T cell receptor beta chain sequence together with its context. The data originate from a study of post-analysis software for immune sequencing data. Incorporated into the TCR beta cDNA libraries were unique molecular identifiers, which served to reduce PCR and sequencing biases. TCRdb re-called the PCR reads with MiXCR, one entry per CDR3 protein. Among fewer than 900,000 distinct CDR3 sequences listed, 35% to 55% were seen once. The TCR originated in a girl aged 10 to 17 with multiple sclerosis. Material: blood.

CDR3 sequence: CASNGQSNYGYTF. Here the CDR3 DNA reads TGTGCCAGCAACGGACAATCTAACTATGGCTACACCTTC. This chain connects TRBV2 to TRBJ1-2; D perhaps matches TRBD1 (5 bases). CDR1 is SNHLY and CDR2 is FYNNEI in the germline V gene. The CDR3 runs 13 residues. V lost 7 bases and J 0 bases, leaving 9 bases between the germline ends.